One sample yielded the 16 T cell receptor beta chains listed below, sequenced in a study of OX40 agonist ivuxolimab in advanced cancers. Sequenced by immunoSEQ multiplex PCR; TCRdb stores in-frame clones only, minus some. The profile shows around 50,000 clones, about 83% of them singletons. Sequenced material: CD4+ or CD8+ T cells sorted from blood, taken in a trial of the OX40 agonist ivuxolimab. The receptors were sampled from an adult with an advanced solid tumor such as melanoma, head and neck, liver or kidney cancer.

The chain joins TRBV10-3 to TRBJ2-5; the match to TRBD2 covers 10 bases. The CDR3 totals 14 residues. V lost 2 bases and J lost 5; bases outside the gene matches: 2. Germline V gene sequence: CDR1 ENHRY, CDR2 SYGVKD. The CDR3 loop reads CAISEQTSGETQYF. CDR3 nucleotide sequence: TGTGCCATCAGTGAGCAGACTAGCGGGGAGACCCAGTACTTC.

V usage is TRBV5-1 and J usage is TRBJ2-1; no firm D call. Germline values: CDR1 SGHRS, CDR2 YFSETQ. This CDR3 spans 15 amino acids. Trimming cost V 1 base and J 0 bases, with 8 bases left between them. CDR3 nucleotides: TGCGCCAGCAGCTTGACCCTCAGCTCCTACAATGAGCAGTTCTTC. Translation: CASSLTLSSYNEQFF.

The chain joins TRBV28 to TRBJ2-6; no definite D call. The CDR3 contains 16 residues. Deletions cut 5 bases from V and 0 bases from J, with 11 bases between. In germline, CDR1 is MDHEN, CDR2 SYDVKM. CDR3 in amino acids: CASSPGPSSGANVLTF. The CDR3 DNA reads TGTGCCAGCAGTCCCGGGCCCTCCTCTGGGGCCAACGTCCTGACTTTC.

The table lists this clone with a few counts. The CDR3 sequence is CASSSRQAGNTEAFF. The DNA for the CDR3 is TGTGCCAGCAGCTCCCGACAGGCGGGGAACACTGAAGCTTTCTTT. The V gene is TRBV5-4, the J gene TRBJ1-1; D is perhaps TRBD1 (6 bases). Germline V gene data show CDR1 as SGHNT and CDR2 as YYREEE (reference sequence). The CDR3 totals 15 residues. V lost 3 bases and J lost 1, with 13 bases in between.

The genes are TRBV19 and TRBJ2-1; 10 bases are shared with TRBD2. Germline-derived CDR1 and CDR2 are LNHDA and SQIVND (reference sequence). V dropped 7 bases and J dropped 6; count of bases not matched to a gene: 6. The CDR3 length is 14 residues. CDR3 amino acids: CASTGLAGVNEQFF. The DNA of the CDR3 is TGTGCCAGTACAGGGCTAGCGGGAGTCAATGAGCAGTTCTTC.

This clone turned up a few times. This rearrangement joins TRBV19 to TRBJ2-2; D is undetermined. V was pared by 4 bases and J by 6 bases, with 3 bases between. The CDR3 sequence is 11 residues long. The germline V gene has CDR1 LNHDA and CDR2 SQIVND (reference sequence). The CDR3 nucleotides are TGTGCCAGTAGTAAGGCCGGGGAGCTGTTTTTT. It codes for CASSKAGELFF.

V and J are TRBV2 and TRBJ2-7; the D gene is possibly TRBD1 (6 bases). CDR1 is SNHLY and CDR2 is FYNNEI in the germline V gene. The ends were cut back, 3 bases at V and 13 bases at J, with 16 bases in the middle. This CDR3 is 12 amino acids long. The CDR3 nucleotides read TGTGCCAGCAGTGAGGGGGCGGCCCAAGAATACTTC. It yields the protein CASSEGAAQEYF.

This chain uses TRBV27 with TRBJ2-7; D may be TRBD1 (6 bases). Germline loops: CDR1 MNHEY, CDR2 SMNVEV (reference sequence). The length of the CDR3 is 12 residues. Trimming left V 9 bases short and J 6 bases short, with 15 bases between. CDR3 DNA sequence: TGTGCCAGTTCAGACAGGTTCGGCGAGCAGTACTTC. It specifies CASSDRFGEQYF.

The genes are TRBV15 and TRBJ1-3; a possible D gene is TRBD1 (6 bases). Trimming took off 0 bases at V and 4 bases at J, with 16 bases between the two ends. This CDR3 has 17 residues. In germline, CDR1 is LNHNV, CDR2 YYDKDF (reference sequence). The CDR3 spells CATSRDAQGRTGNTIYF. The CDR3 bases are TGTGCCACCAGCAGAGATGCTCAGGGGCGAACCGGAAACACCATATATTTT.

V gene TRBV5-4 combines with J gene TRBJ2-3; 10 positions match TRBD2. The ends lost 0 bases at V and 0 bases at J; junction bases unmatched: 4. Germline V lookup: CDR1 SGHNT, CDR2 YYREEE (reference sequence). The CDR3 sequence is 17 residues long. CDR3 bases: TGTGCCAGCAGCTTGGGCAGCGGGAGGGCCAGCACAGATACGCAGTATTTT. Translation: CASSLGSGRASTDTQYF.

The rearrangement links TRBV27 to TRBJ1-5; no definite D call. V lost 4 bases and J lost 6, with 7 bases in between. CDR1 and CDR2 from the germline V gene are MNHEY and SMNVEV (reference sequence). The CDR3 length is 12 residues. The CDR3 loop is CASSSTFQPQHF. The CDR3, as DNA: TGTGCCAGCAGTTCAACCTTTCAGCCCCAGCATTTT.

The V gene is TRBV14, the J gene TRBJ2-7, with a weak D call TRBD1 (5 bases). The V end lost 0 bases, the J end lost 12 bases, and 12 bases lay between the germline ends. Per germline, CDR1 SGHDN and CDR2 FVKESK. This CDR3 has 12 residues. The CDR3 reads CASSQDLRGWYF. CDR3 DNA sequence: TGTGCCAGCAGCCAAGATCTAAGGGGTTGGTACTTC.

The chain combines TRBV29-1 with TRBJ1-1; D possibly corresponds to TRBD1 (5 bases). Germline V gene data show CDR1 as SQVTM and CDR2 as ANQGSEA. Trimming took 6 bases from V and 4 from J, leaving 18 bases between them. The CDR3 totals 14 residues. DNA for the CDR3: TGCAGCGTCCGGGAGGGCAGGGTCGGCACTGAAGCTTTCTTT. Translation gives CSVREGRVGTEAFF.

The rearrangement links TRBV9 to TRBJ1-2; D call uncertain. The CDR3 is made up of 15 amino acids. V dropped 3 bases and J dropped 2 bases, with 14 bases sitting between them. The germline gives CDR1 SGDLS, CDR2 YYNGEE. The CDR3, as DNA: TGTGCCAGCAGCGCGGACGCCTTCCTCAACTATGGCTACACCTTC. It specifies CASSADAFLNYGYTF. Full variable domain (missing parts from reference TRBV9 and TRBJ1-2): DSGVTQTPKHLITATGQRVTLRCSPRSGDLSVYWYQQSLDQGLQFLIQYYNGEERAKGNILERFSAQQFPDLHSELNLSSLELGDSALYFCASSADAFLNYGYTFGSGTRLTVV.

As regards this clone: Other DNA sequences from this sample encode an identical CDR3 as well. The V gene is TRBV5-1, the J gene TRBJ1-2, with 11 nucleotides matching TRBD1. Trimming at V came to 4 bases and at J to 3 bases, leaving 2 bases not matched to a gene. The CDR3 is 14 amino acids. Germline CDR1 and CDR2: SGHRS and YFSETQ. CDR3 nucleotide sequence: TGCGCCAGCAGCCCGGGACAGGGGGACTATGGCTACACCTTC. Protein sequence: CASSPGQGDYGYTF.

By share, this clone counts as medium-sized. The V call is TRBV19, the J call TRBJ2-1, with 16 bases lining up with TRBD2. J gave up 9 bases and V 6 bases, and 11 bases lay outside the gene matches. This CDR3 contains 17 residues. The germline V gene encodes CDR1 LNHDA and CDR2 SQIVND (reference sequence). The CDR3 here is CASRDRGLAGGPGEQFF. As DNA, the CDR3 is TGTGCCAGTAGGGACAGGGGACTAGCGGGAGGGCCAGGTGAGCAGTTCTTC.